This TCR beta chain comes out of a study of read filtering for tumor transcriptome and immune sequencing (dated by TCRdb to 2020 to 2021). Describing the broader study: Of the patients in the cohort, around 18 were male and roughly 13 were female, and their mean age was about 72 years, with a range of about 40 to 85. One of the main goals was to work out a read-filtering strategy for immune repertoire data, in particular whether clonotypes backed by only a single read should be removed. TCR repertoires obtained by targeted immune repertoire sequencing and by bulk whole-transcriptome sequencing performed on the same bone marrow samples were compared. By revised international staging, roughly 8 patients were R-ISS I, around 15 were R-ISS II and 7 were R-ISS III. After DNase treatment, whole-transcriptome libraries were prepared using the TruSeq RNA Access Library Prep Kit. Per sample, about 3.5 to 11 million TCR-region mapped reads were obtained with IR-seq, compared with only about 80 to 1,400 with RNA-seq.

General study outcomes and caveats: Single-read clonotypes made up about four fifths of clonotypes but roughly 3.5% of total reads in IR-seq, and 70% to 75% of clonotypes and approximately 45% of reads in RNA-seq. Removing single-read clonotypes increased the correlation between IR-seq and RNA-seq shared clonotype proportions. Clonotypes were captured by IR-seq at much higher depth and more reliably than by RNA-seq, and smaller IR-seq throughput was sufficient for identification of most shared clonotypes. The sorted CD138-negative fraction was a mixed bone marrow immune population, not purified T cells.

Bone marrow was sampled from every patient at the time of active disease. Ficoll-Hypaque density gradient centrifugation was used to isolate bone marrow mononuclear cells. Myeloma plasma cells were removed and CD138-negative cells were obtained by negative selection following labeling with CD138 magnetic microbeads on a MACS separator. The purity of the isolated cells was checked by flow cytometry with CD138 antibodies on an Attune NxT. Total RNA was extracted using TRIzol reagent and was quantified on a NanoDrop spectrophotometer. Paired RNA-seq and IR-seq were performed on the CD138-negative bone marrow sample of each patient. This clonotype was counted a few times. Its antigen target is currently unknown. Qualities for individual bases were not recorded, and no much larger clone is one base off. The CDR3 runs 15 residues from the cysteine to the phenylalanine. Only the CDR3 region is kept as DNA, spanning 45 bases read in frame from base 1. As encoded in the germline V gene, CDR1 is MNHEY while CDR2 is SVGAGI. V was cut back by 6 bases and J by 1 base, leaving a gap of 12 bases between them.

The Immunoverse kit was used to build TCR libraries from about 430 ng RNA, with molecular barcoded adaptors covering alpha/delta and beta/gamma chains. The same RNA used for transcriptome sequencing was used for TCR library preparation. An Illumina HiSeq 4000 with 2 x 150 cycles was used to sequence the TCR libraries. The authors' pipeline ran thus. Using MiXCR, which included quality filtering and error correction, TCR reads were aligned to human V, D, J and C references and then assembled into CDR3 clonotypes. Clonotype counts and gene usage diversity were analyzed with the tcR package in R. For inspection of raw mapping reads, RNA-seq reads were mapped by STAR aligner version 2.5.3a onto GRCh37 of the human genome. To test how sequencing depth affected the clonotypes detected, IR-seq fastq files were randomly downsampled with Seqtk 1.3. Starting from the raw public reads, TCRdb applied fastp trimming at Q25, assembled clones with MiXCR and retained in-frame beta chains. Duplicate CDR3 protein sequences are folded into a single record with the most common DNA and genes. TCRdb's processing, not the study's, gives the V and J calls here. This sample is represented by some 120,000 distinct CDR3 sequences; 10% to 15% of them were singletons. 9.5% to 12% of the sample is in the top ten clones.

This TCR came from a donor aged 40 or older with multiple myeloma. The sample was a population of CD138-negative cells sorted from bone marrow. The cell subset or site label of this sample denotes: bone marrow mononuclear cells depleted of CD138+ plasma/myeloma cells by negative magnetic selection. The V and J genes are TRBV6-5 and TRBJ2-2; the D call could be TRBD1 or TRBD2, with each sharing 6 bases. The CDR3 region: CASRPQGGNTGELFF. The nucleotide sequence is TGTGCCAGCAGACCACAGGGAGGGAACACCGGGGAGCTGTTTTTT.